These 29 T cell receptor beta chains came from one sample sequenced in a study of regulatory T cells in long-lasting Graves disease. Sample time point: newly diagnosed GD, antithyroid drugs for less than 3 months. Scientists built the TCR library using RNA that was extracted from PBMCs. CDR3-region Arm-PCR and iRepertoire HTBI primers produced the TCR beta libraries. TCRdb analysed the multiplex PCR reads with MiXCR anew, one entry per CDR3 protein. The table records 350,000 to 400,000 distinct CDR3 sequences, about 16% of them present only once. The specimen comprised peripheral blood mononuclear cells (PBMCs), sampled at new diagnosis, from a patient treated with antithyroid drugs. All receptors derive from a female donor with Graves disease.

This clonotype was seen ten or more times. V is TRBV30 and J is TRBJ2-2; TRBD2 agrees at 9 bases. This CDR3 has 15 amino acids. Looked up from germline, CDR1 is GTSNPN and CDR2 is SVGIG (reference sequence). The trim removed 7 bases at V and 3 bases at J, leaving 9 bases unmatched. CDR3 residues: CAFPWREGDTGELFF. The CDR3 DNA is TGTGCCTTTCCATGGCGGGAGGGCGACACCGGGGAGCTGTTTTTT.

There are many counts of this clonotype. The rearrangement uses TRBV27 and TRBJ2-7; TRBD2 agrees at 10 bases. The CDR3 is 15 residues long. CDR1 is MNHEY, CDR2 SMNVEV, per germline (reference sequence). Losses at the gene ends were 3 bases for V and 3 bases for J; bases not matched to a gene: 5. CDR3 bases: TGTGCCAGCAGTTTCTCCTCTAGCGGGGGCTACGAGCAGTACTTC. Its protein is CASSFSSSGGYEQYF.

This clonotype appeared once. V gene TRBV11-3 combines with J gene TRBJ2-3; 8 nucleotides match TRBD2. Trimming took 5 bases from V and 6 from J; bases not matched to a gene: 10. CDR1 and CDR2 (germline): SGHNT, YENEEA. The CDR3 totals 15 residues. In DNA, the CDR3 is TGTGCCAGCAGCCCTTCTTGGAGCGGGAGCGATACGCAGTATTTT. Translating it yields CASSPSWSGSDTQYF. The whole variable domain, filled in from reference TRBV11-3 and TRBJ2-3, reads EAGVVQSPRYKIIEKKQPVAFWCNPISGHNTLYWYLQNLGQGPELLIRYENEEAVDDSQLPKDRFSAERLKGVDSTLKIQPAELGDSAVYLCASSPSWSGSDTQYFGPGTRLTVL.

This clonotype was recorded at least ten times. The chain joins TRBV5-1 to TRBJ2-4, with D tentatively TRBD1 or TRBD2 (5 bases each). This CDR3 comprises 15 residues. CDR1 and CDR2 from the germline V gene are SGHRS and YFSETQ. The V end was cut by 0 bases, the J end by 5 bases, with 12 bases between. Here the CDR3 DNA reads TGCGCCAGCAGCTTGGGAGGGGCAACCCAAAACATTCAGTACTTC. This encodes CASSLGGATQNIQYF.

This clonotype was detected ten times or more. This chain joins TRBV6-5 and TRBJ2-5; 11 positions match TRBD2. The germline CDR1 and CDR2 sequences are MNHEY and SVGAGI. Losses at the gene ends were 0 bases for V and 5 bases for J; bases not matched to a gene: 11. The CDR3 extends over 18 amino acids. In DNA form, the CDR3 reads TGTGCCAGCAGTTACTCCCTAGCGGGGGGATCCATCCTGGAGACCCAGTACTTC. Its protein is CASSYSLAGGSILETQYF.

The chain links TRBV13 to TRBJ2-4, with 10 bases matching TRBD2. Germline lookup yields CDR1 PRHDT and CDR2 FYEKMQ (reference sequence). J gave up 2 bases and V 4 bases, and 8 bases lay outside the gene matches. The CDR3 length is 17 residues. The CDR3 bases are TGTGCCAGCAGCTCCCGACTAGCGGGCCACACCAAAAACATTCAGTACTTC. Protein: CASSSRLAGHTKNIQYF.

The sample holds a few counts of this clonotype. V gene TRBV27 combines with J gene TRBJ2-3, with 8 bases aligning to TRBD2. This CDR3 has 17 residues. The V and J ends lost 4 bases and 5 bases, in that order; junction bases with no gene match: 14. Germline CDR1 is MNHEY and CDR2 is SMNVEV (reference sequence). The chain's CDR3 is CASSSGTAGGARDTQYF. DNA for the CDR3: TGTGCCAGCAGTTCAGGGACTGCGGGGGGTGCACGAGATACGCAGTATTTT.

Ten or more counts support this clonotype. The V gene is TRBV19, the J gene TRBJ2-7; the match to TRBD2 covers 7 bases. The J segment lost 2 bases and the V segment lost 0 bases, leaving 4 bases of the junction unmatched. The CDR3 contains 15 residues. The V gene's germline CDR1 is LNHDA and CDR2 SQIVND (reference sequence). CDR3 loop: CASSIDTSATYEQYF. Here the CDR3 DNA reads TGTGCCAGTAGTATAGATACTAGCGCTACCTACGAGCAGTACTTC.

This clonotype was detected ten times or more. The rearrangement uses TRBV10-2 and TRBJ2-2; D may be TRBD1 or TRBD2 (6 bases each). CDR3 size: 16 residues. CDR1 is WSHSY and CDR2 is SAAADI in the germline V gene. The ends were cut back, 6 bases at V and 3 bases at J, with 17 bases in the middle. The CDR3 bases are TGCGCCAGCAGCGGGCCGGGGGCGCAGGACACCGGGGAGCTGTTTTTT. Translated: CASSGPGAQDTGELFF.

Concerning this clonotype itself: It is likely a read error: a sequence one base away is far more abundant. The CDR3, as DNA: TGTGCCGGCAGCTTAGATGAGAATCAGCCCCAGCATTTT. It yields the protein CAGSLDENQPQHF. The chain is built from TRBV11-2 and TRBJ1-5; D not certain. CDR3 size: 13 residues. Germline assignment: CDR1 SGHAT and CDR2 FQNNGV.

The rearrangement links TRBV7-2 to TRBJ2-5, with 8 bases identical to TRBD1. The V segment lost 0 bases and the J segment 1 base; nucleotides outside the gene matches: 4. The CDR3 sequence is 16 residues long. The V gene's germline CDR1 is SGHTA and CDR2 FQGNSA. As DNA, the CDR3 is TGTGCCAGCAGCTTAGCGACAGGACAGGGCCAAGAGACCCAGTACTTC. Translated, it gives CASSLATGQGQETQYF.

This clonotype was observed at least ten times. This CDR3 is CSARTLNKLFF. The CDR3 DNA reads TGCAGTGCTAGGACCTTGAACAAACTGTTTTTT. This chain joins TRBV20-1 and TRBJ1-4; D is unresolved. The length of the CDR3 is 11 residues. Germline V CDR1 and CDR2: DFQATT, SNEGSKA (reference sequence). Trimming shortened V by 3 bases and J by 11 bases, and 10 bases separated the two germline ends.

This clonotype has a handful of counts. The chain links TRBV6-4 to TRBJ1-4; D ambiguous. Germline V lookup: CDR1 MRHNA, CDR2 SNTAGT. Trimming left V 5 bases short and J 3 bases short, with 13 bases between. The CDR3 has 15 residues. As DNA, the CDR3 is TGTGCCAGCAGTTATTCCGGTGAACCTAATGAAAAACTGTTTTTT. Its protein is CASSYSGEPNEKLFF.

V and J are TRBV6-2 or TRBV6-3 and TRBJ2-3; 11 positions agree with TRBD2. Germline V gives CDR1 MNHEY, CDR2 SVGEGT. There are 16 residues in the CDR3. The ends lost 6 bases at V and 2 bases at J; junction bases unmatched: 7. CDR3 sequence reads: CASRPGTSGYTDTQYF. DNA for the CDR3: TGTGCCAGCAGACCTGGGACTAGCGGATACACAGATACGCAGTATTTT.

This clonotype was recorded many times. V usage is TRBV12-3 or TRBV12-4 and J usage is TRBJ1-2; TRBD1 matches 9 bases. With V trimmed by 4 bases and J by 2 bases, 5 bases remained unmatched. The CDR3 totals 15 residues. In DNA, the CDR3 is TGTGCCAGCAGTTCCCCCGGGACAGGGAACTATGGCTACACCTTC. The encoded protein is CASSSPGTGNYGYTF.

This clonotype was picked up one time. V usage is TRBV10-3 and J usage is TRBJ2-6; D gene unclear. The CDR3 runs 16 residues. Germline-derived CDR1 and CDR2 are ENHRY and SYGVKD. Trimming pared 1 base from V and 0 bases from J, leaving 7 bases between. Written as DNA, the CDR3 is TGTGCCATCAGTGAGTTAGGTGGCTCTGGGGCCAACGTCCTGACTTTC. It encodes CAISELGGSGANVLTF.

This clonotype was counted at least ten times. The J gene is TRBJ2-1, the V gene TRBV27; D perhaps matches TRBD1 (7 bases). V was trimmed by 0 bases and J by 8 bases, leaving 23 bases between them. The CDR3 has 18 amino acids. Germline lookup yields CDR1 MNHEY and CDR2 SMNVEV (reference sequence). CDR3 protein: CASSLSISGGSSPDEQFF. The CDR3 nucleotides are TGTGCCAGCAGTTTATCGATTTCAGGGGGGTCCTCCCCAGATGAGCAGTTCTTC.

This clonotype appeared many times. This sequence joins TRBV28 and TRBJ2-3; D is possibly TRBD1 or TRBD2 (5 bases each). Per germline, CDR1 MDHEN and CDR2 SYDVKM. V was pared by 6 bases and J by 1 base, with 20 bases between. This CDR3 contains 17 residues. The CDR3 here is CASSSGTLRVRTDTQYF. DNA for the CDR3: TGTGCCAGCAGCTCCGGGACCCTTAGGGTCCGCACAGATACGCAGTATTTT.

This clonotype was seen only a few times. The V call is TRBV9, the J call TRBJ2-2, with D tentatively TRBD1 (5 bases). The CDR3 contains 13 residues. Germline CDR1 reads SGDLS; CDR2 reads YYNGEE. With 3 bases removed from V and 4 bases from J, the gap between germline ends came to 7 bases. CDR3 nucleotide sequence: TGTGCCAGCAGCGGGACAATCACCGGGGAGCTGTTTTTT. It translates to CASSGTITGELFF.

The sample holds many counts of this clonotype. For the CDR3, the DNA is TGTGCCAGTACAGTTCAAAGTGGGCGCACTGAAGCTTTCTTT. This gives the protein CASTVQSGRTEAFF. The genes are TRBV6-1 and TRBJ1-1, with D unresolved. The CDR3 sequence is 14 residues long. Germline V gives CDR1 MNHNS, CDR2 SASEGT. V was pared by 9 bases and J by 4 bases, with 18 bases between.

This clonotype was detected ten times or more. V usage is TRBV4-1 and J usage is TRBJ1-2, with D possibly being TRBD1 (5 bases). This CDR3 spans 18 amino acids. The germline CDR1 and CDR2 sequences are MGHRA and YSYEKL. Trimming stripped 0 bases from V and 0 bases from J, with 17 bases between. The CDR3 sequence: CASSQEAYRDLANYGYTF. CDR3 in DNA: TGCGCCAGCAGCCAAGAGGCCTACCGGGACTTAGCTAACTATGGCTACACCTTC.

This chain connects TRBV19 to TRBJ1-5; no clear D gene. There are 13 residues in the CDR3. The V end was cut by 6 bases, the J end by 4 bases, with 10 bases between. CDR1 is LNHDA, CDR2 SQIVND, per germline (reference sequence). The CDR3 bases are TGTGCCAGTAGCTTCACAGTGAATCAGCCCCAGCATTTT. This codes for CASSFTVNQPQHF.

The chain couples TRBV29-1 to TRBJ1-2; a weak D match, TRBD1 (5 bases). Germline V gene sequence: CDR1 SQVTM, CDR2 ANQGSEA. Deletions cut 2 bases from V and 6 bases from J, with 22 bases between. The CDR3 consists of 16 residues. Written as DNA, the CDR3 is TGCAGCGTTGAAAACCTAGAAGGGACGTATAGAAATGGCTACACCTTC. Translated, it gives CSVENLEGTYRNGYTF.

This clonotype was observed many times. This chain joins TRBV27 and TRBJ1-2, with 11 bases that match TRBD1. CDR1 is MNHEY, CDR2 SMNVEV, per germline (reference sequence). Losses at the gene ends were 5 bases for V and 7 bases for J; bases not matched to a gene: 15. CDR3 size: 17 residues. Here the CDR3 reads CASSDGTGGAWEAGYTF. DNA for the CDR3: TGTGCCAGCAGTGACGGGACAGGGGGTGCTTGGGAAGCTGGCTACACCTTC.

Many counts were recorded for this clonotype. The chain carries TRBV7-2 and TRBJ2-7, with 8 bases identical to TRBD1. The CDR3 sequence is 14 residues long. Looked up from germline, CDR1 is SGHTA and CDR2 is FQGNSA. The J segment lost 3 bases and the V segment lost 5 bases, leaving 6 bases of the junction unmatched. CDR3 protein: CASSPRDRSYEQYF. DNA of the CDR3: TGTGCCAGCAGCCCCCGGGACAGGAGCTACGAGCAGTACTTC.

This clonotype appeared many times. This chain connects TRBV6-1 to TRBJ2-3, with TRBD1 identical over 8 bases. The CDR3 has 14 residues. Per the germline V gene, CDR1 is MNHNS and CDR2 is SASEGT. J was trimmed by 5 bases and V by 6 bases; bases with no gene match: 7. CDR3 loop: CASSLGQGRDTQYF. The CDR3 nucleotides read TGTGCCAGCAGCCTAGGACAGGGCCGAGATACGCAGTATTTT.

This clonotype was seen many times. This chain joins TRBV27 and TRBJ2-1; 9 bases agree with TRBD2. The germline V gene has CDR1 MNHEY and CDR2 SMNVEV (reference sequence). Trimming cost V 0 bases and J 4 bases; bases outside gene matches: 4. This CDR3 region has 16 residues. The CDR3 sequence is CASSLSSGGLYNEQFF. The DNA of the CDR3 is TGTGCCAGCAGTTTATCGAGCGGGGGGCTGTACAATGAGCAGTTCTTC.

This clonotype was detected many times. At one of its ends the junction is not consistent with the germline gene, which may arise from a read error. The chain carries TRBV4-1 and TRBJ1-1, with D unclear. In germline, CDR1 is MGHRA, CDR2 YSYEKL. CDR3 size: 16 residues. The CDR3 DNA reads as TGCGCCAGCAGTCAAGACGGGAGGACGGTCCGAGACGTAGCTTTCTTT. Amino acid sequence: CASSQDGRTVRDVAFF.

This clonotype occurred many times. V and J are TRBV6-1 and TRBJ2-2; the match to TRBD2 covers 7 bases. Germline CDR1 reads MNHNS; CDR2 reads SASEGT. Trimming removed 2 bases from V and 7 bases from J; junction bases left unmatched: 4. CDR3 size: 14 residues. CDR3 sequence: CASSEHGGGGELFF. The CDR3 DNA reads as TGTGCCAGCAGTGAACATGGCGGGGGCGGGGAGCTGTTTTTT.